The sample holds a few counts of the clone carrying this T cell receptor (beta chain). Its antigen is undetermined. This CDR3 has 12 residues. Trimming removed 5 bases at V and 8 bases at J, with 11 bases between. This entry comes from a study of T cells after yellow fever vaccination. TCR cDNA was made by 5'RACE template switching, adding a universal primer site and UMIs. TCRdb fed the 5' RACE reads into MiXCR, producing one record per CDR3 protein. The sample has almost 600,000 distinct CDR3 sequences, less than 15% seen once. Study observations and caveats: Bulk-population clonotypes that are abundant could appear as contaminants in FACS-sorted repertoires. CD4 and CD8 compartments shared a small share of clonotypes, likely from convergent recombination.

This sequence was found in a young man who received the YFV17D yellow fever vaccine. The source was PBMCs, collected on the day of the yellow fever booster vaccination. The chain joins TRBV12-3 or TRBV12-4 to TRBJ2-3; D is undetermined. DNA of the CDR3: TGTGCCAGCAGTCCGTCTAGAGGTACGCAGTATTTT. Translated, it gives CASSPSRGTQYF.